The next 27 T cell receptor beta chains were all read from a single sample in a study of blood T cell repertoires in COVID-19. Assay used: immunoSEQ multiplex PCR; TCRdb lists only in-frame clones, some missing. The sample has around 260,000 clones, roughly 90% seen once. Input material: peripheral blood. The receptors were sampled from a woman in her 30s with active or convalescent COVID-19.

The J gene is TRBJ1-1, the V gene TRBV5-8; 11 bases line up with TRBD1. V shed 4 bases, J shed 11 bases, and the junction held 7 bases outside the gene matches. The CDR3 loop spans 13 amino acids. The germline gives CDR1 SGHTS, CDR2 YDEGEE. The CDR3 coding sequence is TGTGCCAGCAGCCCCGGACAGGGGGCTTTGGCTTTCTTT. It encodes CASSPGQGALAFF.

The V and J genes are TRBV6-2 or TRBV6-3 and TRBJ2-5; 10 bases align to TRBD1. In germline, CDR1 is MNHEY, CDR2 SVGEGT. The CDR3 contains 15 residues. V dropped 0 bases and J dropped 9; count of bases not matched to a gene: 7. CDR3 nucleotides: TGTGCCAGCAGTTACTCGGGACAGGGGCTTACTGCCCAGTACTTC. This gives the protein CASSYSGQGLTAQYF.

The chain links TRBV2 to TRBJ1-4, with 9 bases aligning to TRBD1. This CDR3 is 15 amino acids long. The germline V gene has CDR1 SNHLY and CDR2 FYNNEI. Losses at the gene ends were 5 bases for V and 5 bases for J; bases not matched to a gene: 6. In nucleotides, the CDR3 is TGTGCCAGCAGTCTACGGACAGGGGAAAATGAAAAACTGTTTTTT. Encoded protein: CASSLRTGENEKLFF.

The chain couples TRBV3-1 (or the pseudogene TRBV3-2) to TRBJ1-4; D perhaps matches TRBD1 (5 bases). Per the germline V gene, CDR1 is LGHDT and CDR2 is YNNKEL (reference sequence). Deletions cut 0 bases from V and 5 bases from J, with 10 bases between. The CDR3 spans 15 residues. For the CDR3, the DNA is TGTGCCAGCAGCCAAGAGAGTGCAGGGAATGAAAAACTGTTTTTT. Protein: CASSQESAGNEKLFF.

The chain combines TRBV28 with TRBJ2-3; 7 bases fit TRBD2. CDR1 MDHEN and CDR2 SYDVKM come from the germline V gene. V gave up 5 bases and J gave up 2 bases; unmatched junction bases: 7. The CDR3 length is 15 residues. CDR3 residues: CASSPPSGLTDTQYF. As DNA, the CDR3 is TGTGCCAGCAGTCCCCCTAGCGGTCTCACAGATACGCAGTATTTT.

This CDR3 is CASSFRPTGTSGGRLYTDTQYF. The CDR3 nucleotides read TGCGCCAGCAGCTTTCGACCAACTGGGACTAGCGGGGGCCGCCTATACACAGATACGCAGTATTTT. V gene TRBV5-1 combines with J gene TRBJ2-3; the match to TRBD2 covers 14 bases. V shed 2 bases, J shed 2 bases, and the junction held 19 bases outside the gene matches. The CDR3 runs 22 residues. Per germline, CDR1 SGHRS and CDR2 YFSETQ.

This clone was seen only once. V is TRBV18 and J is TRBJ1-2; 9 bases agree with TRBD1. Trimming at V came to 6 bases and at J to 8 bases, leaving 13 bases not matched to a gene. CDR1 KGHSH and CDR2 LQKENI come from the germline V gene. CDR3 size: 15 residues. CDR3 in amino acids: CASSPIQGAKEGYTF. DNA of the CDR3: TGTGCCAGCTCCCCCATACAGGGGGCGAAGGAAGGCTACACCTTC. The entire variable domain, with the rest obtained from reference TRBV18 and TRBJ1-2, is as follows: NAGVMQNPRHLVRRRGQEARLRCSPMKGHSHVYWYRQLPEEGLKFMVYLQKENIIDESGMPKERFSAEFPKEGPSILRIQQVVRGDSAAYFCASSPIQGAKEGYTFGSGTRLTVV.

This rearrangement joins TRBV30 to TRBJ1-1; 7 bases agree with TRBD1. Germline CDR1 reads GTSNPN; CDR2 reads SVGIG (reference sequence). The CDR3 covers 13 residues. J was trimmed by 0 bases and V by 3 bases; bases with no gene match: 1. The CDR3 region is CAWSGQVNTEAFF. The CDR3 bases are TGTGCCTGGAGCGGACAGGTGAACACTGAAGCTTTCTTT.

This clone was detected only a few times. The CDR3 sequence: CASRSTGTGEQYF. DNA for the CDR3: TGTGCCAGCAGGTCCACAGGGACGGGCGAGCAGTACTTC. V gene TRBV12-3 or TRBV12-4 combines with J gene TRBJ2-7, with a possible D match to TRBD1 (6 bases). V was shortened by 6 bases and J by 6 bases, with 15 bases between the two germline ends. This CDR3 contains 13 residues.

The chain is built from TRBV9 and TRBJ1-1; D is perhaps TRBD1 (5 bases). Trimming took 1 base from V and 0 from J, leaving 16 bases between them. This CDR3 is 17 amino acids long. Germline assignment: CDR1 SGDLS and CDR2 YYNGEE. CDR3 nucleotides: TGTGCCAGCAGCGTATGGGCTGACAGCTACATGAACACTGAAGCTTTCTTT. Translation gives CASSVWADSYMNTEAFF.

The CDR3 is CASSIGPQVPNEQFF. CDR3 in DNA: TGTGCCAGTAGTATAGGGCCCCAAGTCCCGAATGAGCAGTTCTTC. The V gene is TRBV19, the J gene TRBJ2-1; D is uncertain. CDR1 is LNHDA and CDR2 is SQIVND in the germline V gene (reference sequence). CDR3 size: 15 residues. The germline V and J ends were trimmed by 1 base and 7 bases, with 14 bases remaining between them.

The chain is built from TRBV19 and TRBJ2-5; 15 bases agree with TRBD2. The J segment lost 2 bases and the V segment lost 5 bases, leaving 3 bases of the junction unmatched. The CDR3 is 16 residues long. Germline CDR1 and CDR2: LNHDA and SQIVND (reference sequence). CDR3 sequence: CASSLGLAGGQETQYF. DNA of the CDR3: TGTGCCAGTAGTCTAGGACTAGCGGGGGGGCAAGAGACCCAGTACTTC.

This rearrangement joins TRBV4-3 to TRBJ2-3, with 13 nucleotides matching TRBD2. V gave up 1 base and J gave up 3 bases; unmatched junction bases: 1. Germline V CDR1 and CDR2: LGHNA, YSLEER. This CDR3 region has 16 residues. Here the CDR3 DNA reads TGCGCCAGCAGCCAAGGACTAGCGGGGGGTACAGATACGCAGTATTTT. As protein: CASSQGLAGGTDTQYF.

The V gene is TRBV28, the J gene TRBJ2-7; 9 bases are shared with TRBD2. Germline loops: CDR1 MDHEN, CDR2 SYDVKM. V shed 8 bases, J shed 0 bases, and the junction held 8 bases outside the gene matches. The CDR3 loop spans 15 amino acids. The CDR3 region is CASLISGGSSYEQYF. CDR3 nucleotide sequence: TGTGCCAGCCTTATAAGCGGGGGGAGCTCCTACGAGCAGTACTTC.

This sequence joins TRBV19 and TRBJ2-3; D perhaps matches TRBD2 (7 bases). Germline assignment: CDR1 LNHDA and CDR2 SQIVND (reference sequence). The CDR3 is 15 residues long. With 4 bases removed from V and 4 bases from J, the gap between germline ends came to 15 bases. This chain's CDR3 is CASSRPRGGPDTQYF. CDR3 in DNA: TGTGCCAGTAGTAGACCCAGGGGAGGGCCAGATACGCAGTATTTT.

This clone was recorded only once. The chain recombines TRBV7-2 with TRBJ2-2, with 7 bases that match TRBD1. Germline V CDR1 and CDR2: SGHTA, FQGNSA. Unmatched junction bases numbered 9, after V lost 3 bases and J lost 2 bases. The CDR3 extends over 17 amino acids. The CDR3 DNA reads as TGTGCCAGCAGCTTCCCTTTGACAGGGAGCAACACCGGGGAGCTGTTTTTT. It translates to CASSFPLTGSNTGELFF.

This CDR3 is CSGAPGTGGDTQYF. The CDR3 region has the DNA TGCAGCGGCGCCCCCGGGACTGGGGGGGATACGCAGTATTTT. The gene calls are TRBV29-1 and TRBJ2-3, with TRBD2 as a possible D gene (6 bases). Trimming took off 7 bases at V and 6 bases at J, with 20 bases between the two ends. Germline V gives CDR1 SQVTM, CDR2 ANQGSEA. This CDR3 comprises 14 residues.

Turning to this clone: The junction departs from the called germline gene at one end, perhaps through a read error. The chain employs TRBV14 and TRBJ2-5; D remains ambiguous. This CDR3 is 13 amino acids long. The V gene's germline CDR1 is SGHDN and CDR2 FVKESK. The CDR3 DNA follows: TGTGCCAGCAGCCCCAGGTTACAAGAGATCCAGTACTTC. It specifies CASSPRLQEIQYF.

This clone was detected a few times. J is TRBJ1-2 and V is TRBV28; 10 bases are shared with TRBD1. Germline values: CDR1 MDHEN, CDR2 SYDVKM. Trimming removed 4 bases from V and 7 bases from J; junction bases left unmatched: 12. The CDR3 runs 16 residues. The CDR3 loop reads CASSSHPGQGLGGYTF. The CDR3 DNA is TGTGCCAGCAGTTCCCACCCGGGACAGGGGCTCGGTGGCTACACCTTC.

This clone was picked up a small number of times. DNA for the CDR3: TGTGCCAGCAGCTTGGCCAGGGCTGTGTCTTCTGGCTACACCTTC. Translating gives CASSLARAVSSGYTF. The J gene is TRBJ1-2, the V gene TRBV5-4; a weak D match, TRBD1 (5 bases). Germline CDR1 SGHNT, CDR2 YYREEE (reference sequence). The CDR3 totals 15 residues. Trimming removed 0 bases from V and 7 bases from J, with 16 bases in between.

The V call is TRBV6-2 or TRBV6-3, the J call TRBJ2-7; D may be TRBD2 (6 bases). The germline V gene has CDR1 MNHEY and CDR2 SVGEGT. This CDR3 comprises 13 residues. V lost 5 bases and J 3 bases, leaving 11 bases between the germline ends. CDR3 nucleotide sequence: TGTGCCAGCAGTGGGAGGACATTCTACGAGCAGTACTTC. This translates into CASSGRTFYEQYF.

This chain connects TRBV27 to TRBJ1-6, with a tentative D call TRBD1 (5 bases). Trimming shortened V by 2 bases and J by 0 bases, and 11 bases separated the two germline ends. Germline loops: CDR1 MNHEY, CDR2 SMNVEV (reference sequence). The CDR3 totals 17 residues. CDR3 DNA sequence: TGTGCCAGCAGTTTAAAGGGGCTCCGCTCCTATAATTCACCCCTCCACTTT. Protein product: CASSLKGLRSYNSPLHF.

The V and J genes are TRBV2 and TRBJ1-2; D is ambiguous. V lost 4 bases to trimming and J lost 0 bases, with 6 bases between them. This CDR3 comprises 13 residues. The germline V gene has CDR1 SNHLY and CDR2 FYNNEI. The CDR3 sequence: CASSGDTNYGYTF. CDR3 coding DNA: TGTGCCAGCAGTGGCGACACTAACTATGGCTACACCTTC.

CDR3 nucleotides: TGCAGTGCTAGTCGGGTTGGATTGGGTTATAGCAATCAGCCCCAGCATTTT. It yields the protein CSASRVGLGYSNQPQHF. The gene calls are TRBV20-1 and TRBJ1-5, with D unresolved. The CDR3 totals 17 residues. Germline V CDR1 and CDR2: DFQATT, SNEGSKA (reference sequence). V was cut by 3 bases and J by 0 bases, with 18 bases left in between.

The rearrangement uses TRBV30 and TRBJ1-1; TRBD1 matches 7 bases. Germline trimming cut 3 bases from V and 3 bases from J; bases unmatched to any gene: 4. From germline, CDR1 is GTSNPN and CDR2 SVGIG (reference sequence). This CDR3 is built from 13 residues. CDR3 in DNA: TGTGCCTGGAGCCAGCAGGGGGACACTGAAGCTTTCTTT. Residues: CAWSQQGDTEAFF.

Note on this clone: Other DNA sequences in the same sample also yield this CDR3. V is TRBV7-3 and J is TRBJ1-1; a weak D match, TRBD1 (5 bases). The V end lost 5 bases, the J end lost 1 base, and 8 bases lay between the germline ends. This CDR3 region has 13 residues. Germline V CDR1 and CDR2: SGHTA, FQGTGA. The CDR3 reads CASSITGNTEAFF. CDR3 coding DNA: TGTGCCAGCAGCATCACAGGGAACACTGAAGCTTTCTTT.

The rearrangement uses TRBV27 and TRBJ1-2; 7 bases map to TRBD1. Germline CDR1 reads MNHEY; CDR2 reads SMNVEV (reference sequence). This CDR3 spans 12 amino acids. With 8 bases clipped from V and 5 bases from J, the junction kept 5 bases outside the gene matches. DNA of the CDR3: TGTGCCAGCTCCCGACAGGGTTATGGCTACACCTTC. Its translation is CASSRQGYGYTF.